Given below is one T cell receptor (beta chain) in context. Its antigen remains undetermined. No base qualities exist here, and no much larger clone lies one base off it. The record originates from a study of blood T cell repertoires in COVID-19 (TCRdb year 2020). About the study as a whole: Samples from collaborators originated in the United States, Italy and Spain and spanned both the acute and convalescent phases of COVID-19. The repertoires were released in a freely available public database intended as a resource for research on the immune response to SARS-CoV-2. Samples were obtained from the ongoing ImmuneRACE study (first 160 participants) and from 1,000 to 1,500 subjects provided by 6 global collaborators. A de-identified subject ID, COVID-19 status, age in years and sex were almost always included in the sample metadata. HLA class I and class II types, where available, came from metadata supplied by the sample provider rather than from assay-based typing. The material from the prospective study consisted of cDNA or gDNA derived from T cells, B-cell-depleted T cells, or PBMCs. The dataset comprised deeply sampled blood TCRbeta repertoires from subjects exposed to, actively infected with, or recovered from COVID-19. Results and caveats for the whole study, not just this receptor: Clinical and demographic metadata were provided uncurated, with the amount varying by source and participant.

Each collaborating institution followed its own protocols to collect whole blood in K2EDTA tubes. For TCRbeta analysis, collaborators shipped samples as frozen whole blood, isolated PBMCs, or DNA extracted from either of those sample types. TCRbeta CDR3 regions were amplified from genomic DNA using the immunoSEQ Assay, a bias-controlled multiplex PCR. For the original study's pipeline: Within the assay, amplification of reference gene primers was used to estimate how many nucleated cells each sample contained. To quantify the absolute abundance of each unique TCRbeta CDR3 rearrangement, sequence reads were collapsed and filtered. For each sample, productive Simpson clonality was calculated as the square root of Simpson's diversity index across productive rearrangements. The clones in this table, taken by TCRdb from immuneACCESS, are in-frame only. Not every clone is retained; where verified, under half of the shortfall comes from an unresolved V gene, and the cause of the rest is unknown. V and J calls and clone size are copied from that table; D and trimming were computed from the DNA. This sample is represented by roughly 150,000 clones; approximately 88% of them were singletons. The ten largest clones capture about 5% of the sample.

The CDR3 goes from the cysteine to the phenylalanine over 17 residues. Kept here is only the CDR3 DNA, which spans 51 bases and is read in frame from base 1. V has 3 bases trimmed and J has 0 bases trimmed; junction bases matching no gene number 11. From a lookup of the germline V gene (reference sequence), CDR1 and CDR2 are LGHDT and YNNKEL. The sequence was obtained from a human donor in a cohort sampled during active COVID-19. The sequenced sample was peripheral blood. This sequence uses TRBV3-1 (or the pseudogene TRBV3-2) and TRBJ2-7, with 7 bases in between that match TRBD1. The nucleotide sequence reads TGTGCCAGCAGCCAGGCCAAACTCAGGGGGTTCTCCTACGAGCAGTACTTC. It is translated as CASSQAKLRGFSYEQYF.